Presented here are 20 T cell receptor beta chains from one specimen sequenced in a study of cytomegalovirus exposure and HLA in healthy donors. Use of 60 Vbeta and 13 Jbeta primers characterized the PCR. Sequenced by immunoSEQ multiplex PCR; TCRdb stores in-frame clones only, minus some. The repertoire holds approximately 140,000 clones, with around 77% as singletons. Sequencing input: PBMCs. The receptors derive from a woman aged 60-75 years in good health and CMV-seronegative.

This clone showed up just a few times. As DNA, the CDR3 is TGCAGCGTTACACGGCTAGCCAATGAGCAGTTCTTC. Protein: CSVTRLANEQFF. V gene TRBV29-1 combines with J gene TRBJ2-1, with TRBD2 as a possible D gene (5 bases). V was shortened by 5 bases and J by 6 bases, with 11 bases between the two germline ends. The CDR3 runs to 12 residues. Germline CDR1 reads SQVTM; CDR2 reads ANQGSEA.

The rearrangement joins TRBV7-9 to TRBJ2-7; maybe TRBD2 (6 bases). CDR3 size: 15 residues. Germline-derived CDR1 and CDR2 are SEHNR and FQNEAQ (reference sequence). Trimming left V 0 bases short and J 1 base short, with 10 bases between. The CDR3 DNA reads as TGTGCCAGCAGCTTAGCTGGCGGGACTTCCTACGAGCAGTACTTC. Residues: CASSLAGGTSYEQYF. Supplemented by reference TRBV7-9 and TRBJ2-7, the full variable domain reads DTGVSQNPRHKITKRGQNVTFRCDPISEHNRLYWYRQTLGQGPEFLTYFQNEAQLEKSRLLSDRFSAERPKGSFSTLEIQRTEQGDSAMYLCASSLAGGTSYEQYFGPGTRLTVT.

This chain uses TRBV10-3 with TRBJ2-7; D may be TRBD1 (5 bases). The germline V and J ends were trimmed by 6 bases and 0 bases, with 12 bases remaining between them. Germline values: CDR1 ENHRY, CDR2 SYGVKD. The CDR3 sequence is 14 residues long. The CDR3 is CAIRETGSSYEQYF. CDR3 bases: TGTGCCATCAGAGAAACAGGTAGCTCCTACGAGCAGTACTTC.

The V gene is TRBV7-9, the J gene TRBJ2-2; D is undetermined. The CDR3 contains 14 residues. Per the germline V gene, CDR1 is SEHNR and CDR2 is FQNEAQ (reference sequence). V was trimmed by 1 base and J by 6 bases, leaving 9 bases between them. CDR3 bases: TGTGCCAGCAGCTTAGTAGTGTTCGCCGGGGAGCTGTTTTTT. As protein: CASSLVVFAGELFF.

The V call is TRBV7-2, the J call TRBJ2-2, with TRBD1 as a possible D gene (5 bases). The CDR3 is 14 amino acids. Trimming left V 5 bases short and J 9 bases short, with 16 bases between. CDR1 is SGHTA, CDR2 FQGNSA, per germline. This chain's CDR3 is CASSPDRQYRELFF. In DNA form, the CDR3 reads TGTGCCAGCAGCCCTGACAGACAGTACCGGGAGCTGTTTTTT.

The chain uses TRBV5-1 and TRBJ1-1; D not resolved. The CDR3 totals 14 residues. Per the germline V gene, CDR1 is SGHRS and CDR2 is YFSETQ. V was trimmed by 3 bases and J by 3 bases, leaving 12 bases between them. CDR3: CASSYLVDYTEAFF. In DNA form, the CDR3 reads TGCGCCAGCAGCTACCTGGTCGACTACACTGAAGCTTTCTTT. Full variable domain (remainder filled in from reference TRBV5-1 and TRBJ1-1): KAGVTQTPRYLIKTRGQQVTLSCSPISGHRSVSWYQQTPGQGLQFLFEYFSETQRNKGNFPGRFSGRQFSNSRSEMNVSTLELGDSALYLCASSYLVDYTEAFFGQGTRLTVV.

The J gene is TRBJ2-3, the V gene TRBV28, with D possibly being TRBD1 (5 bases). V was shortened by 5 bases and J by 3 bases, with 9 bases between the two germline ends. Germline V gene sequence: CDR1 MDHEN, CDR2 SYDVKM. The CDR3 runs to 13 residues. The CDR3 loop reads CASSPTGTDTQYF. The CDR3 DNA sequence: TGTGCCAGCAGTCCCACAGGAACAGATACGCAGTATTTT. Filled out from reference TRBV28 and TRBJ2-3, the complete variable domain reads DVKVTQSSRYLVKRTGEKVFLECVQDMDHENMFWYRQDPGLGLRLIYFSYDVKMKEKGDIPEGYSVSREKKERFSLILESASTNQTSMYLCASSPTGTDTQYFGPGTRLTVL.

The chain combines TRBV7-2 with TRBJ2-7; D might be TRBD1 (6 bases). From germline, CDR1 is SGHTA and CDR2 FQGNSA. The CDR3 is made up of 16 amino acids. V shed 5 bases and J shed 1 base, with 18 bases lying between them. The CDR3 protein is CASSPKVRGRSYEQYF. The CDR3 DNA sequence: TGTGCCAGCAGCCCGAAAGTCAGGGGACGATCCTACGAGCAGTACTTC.

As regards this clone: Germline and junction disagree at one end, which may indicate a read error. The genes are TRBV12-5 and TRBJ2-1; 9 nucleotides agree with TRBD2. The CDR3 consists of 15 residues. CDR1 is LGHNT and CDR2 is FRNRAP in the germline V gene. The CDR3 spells CASGLGSGRTGEQLF. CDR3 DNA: TGTGCTAGTGGTTTGGGCAGCGGGAGGACTGGTGAGCAGCTCTTC.

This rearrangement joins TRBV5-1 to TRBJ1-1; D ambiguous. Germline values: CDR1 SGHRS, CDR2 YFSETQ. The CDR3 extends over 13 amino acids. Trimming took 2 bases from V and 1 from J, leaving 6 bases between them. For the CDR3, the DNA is TGCGCCAGCAGCTTCCCTCCGAACACTGAAGCTTTCTTT. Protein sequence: CASSFPPNTEAFF.

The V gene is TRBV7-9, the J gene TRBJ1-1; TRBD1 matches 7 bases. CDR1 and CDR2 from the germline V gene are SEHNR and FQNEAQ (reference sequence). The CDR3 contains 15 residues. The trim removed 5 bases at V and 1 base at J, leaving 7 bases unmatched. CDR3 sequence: CASSAIGTANTEAFF. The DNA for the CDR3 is TGTGCCAGCAGCGCGATCGGGACAGCGAACACTGAAGCTTTCTTT.

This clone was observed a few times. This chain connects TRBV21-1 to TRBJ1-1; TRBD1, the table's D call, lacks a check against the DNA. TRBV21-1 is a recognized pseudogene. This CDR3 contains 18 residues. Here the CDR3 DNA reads TGTGCCAGCAGCTCTCAAAGAGGTGGCAGGGGGCGAGGCACTGAAGCTTTCTTT. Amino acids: CASSSQRGGRGRGTEAFF.

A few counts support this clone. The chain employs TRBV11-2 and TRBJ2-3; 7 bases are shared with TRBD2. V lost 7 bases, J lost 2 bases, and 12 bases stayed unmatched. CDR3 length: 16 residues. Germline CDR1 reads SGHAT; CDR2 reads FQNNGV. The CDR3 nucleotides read TGTGCCAGCACCCGATTGGGGGAGGGCCCCACAGATACGCAGTATTTT. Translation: CASTRLGEGPTDTQYF.

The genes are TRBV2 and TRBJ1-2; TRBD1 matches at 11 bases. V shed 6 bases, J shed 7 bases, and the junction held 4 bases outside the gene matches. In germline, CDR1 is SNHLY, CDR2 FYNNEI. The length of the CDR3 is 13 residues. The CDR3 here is CASSRGTGGGYTF. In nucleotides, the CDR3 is TGTGCCAGCAGCAGAGGGACAGGGGGTGGCTACACCTTC.

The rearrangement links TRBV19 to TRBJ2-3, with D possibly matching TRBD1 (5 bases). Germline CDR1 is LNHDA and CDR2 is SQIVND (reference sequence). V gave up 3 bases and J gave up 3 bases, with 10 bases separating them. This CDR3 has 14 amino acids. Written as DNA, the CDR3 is TGTGCCAGTAGTATCAGGGTCAGGACAGATACGCAGTATTTT. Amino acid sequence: CASSIRVRTDTQYF.

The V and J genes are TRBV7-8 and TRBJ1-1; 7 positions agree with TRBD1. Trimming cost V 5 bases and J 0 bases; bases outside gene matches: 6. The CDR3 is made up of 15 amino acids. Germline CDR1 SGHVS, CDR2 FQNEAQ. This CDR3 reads CASSTGQAMNTEAFF. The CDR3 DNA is TGTGCCAGCAGCACTGGACAGGCCATGAACACTGAAGCTTTCTTT.

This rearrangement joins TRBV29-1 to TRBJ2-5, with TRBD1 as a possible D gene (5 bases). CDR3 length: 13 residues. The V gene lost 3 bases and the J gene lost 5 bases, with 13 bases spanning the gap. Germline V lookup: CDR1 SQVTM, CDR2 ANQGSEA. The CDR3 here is CSVEGQRMETQYF. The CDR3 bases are TGCAGCGTTGAGGGGCAGAGGATGGAGACCCAGTACTTC.

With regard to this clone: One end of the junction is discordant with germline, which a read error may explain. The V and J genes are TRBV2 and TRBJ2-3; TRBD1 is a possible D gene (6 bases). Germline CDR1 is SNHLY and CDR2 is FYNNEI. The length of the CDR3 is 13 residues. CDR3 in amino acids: CASREDRPGTQYF. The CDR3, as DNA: TGTGCCAGCAGGGAAGACAGGCCAGGTACGCAGTATTTT.

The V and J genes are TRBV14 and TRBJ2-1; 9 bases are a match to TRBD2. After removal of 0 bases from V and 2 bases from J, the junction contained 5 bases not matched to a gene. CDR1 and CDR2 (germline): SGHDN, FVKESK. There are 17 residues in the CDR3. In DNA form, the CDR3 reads TGTGCCAGCAGCCAAGATGGGGCGGGGGGGCCCTACAATGAGCAGTTCTTC. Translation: CASSQDGAGGPYNEQFF. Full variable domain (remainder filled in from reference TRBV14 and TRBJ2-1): EAGVTQFPSHSVIEKGQTVTLRCDPISGHDNLYWYRRVMGKEIKFLLHFVKESKQDESGMPNNRFLAERTGGTYSTLKVQPAELEDSGVYFCASSQDGAGGPYNEQFFGPGTRLTVL.

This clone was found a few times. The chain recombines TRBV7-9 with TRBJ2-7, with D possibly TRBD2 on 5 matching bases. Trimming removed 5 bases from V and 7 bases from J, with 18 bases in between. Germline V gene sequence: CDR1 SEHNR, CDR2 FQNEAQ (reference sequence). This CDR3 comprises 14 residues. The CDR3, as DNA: TGTGCCAGCAGCCTAAGGGAGTACCCCGGGGAGCAGTACTTC. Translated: CASSLREYPGEQYF.